These 30 T cell receptor beta chains originate from one sample sequenced in a study of blood T cell repertoires in COVID-19. Profiling relied on immunoSEQ multiplex PCR, and the TCRdb table lists in-frame clones only, not all of them. The sample contains roughly 250,000 clones, 80% to 90% of which appear only once. The specimen sequenced was PBMCs or T cells enriched from blood (not recorded which). Every receptor here comes from a woman under 30 who had recovered from COVID-19.

This chain uses TRBV6-5 with TRBJ2-7; D is possibly TRBD1 (6 bases). This CDR3 has 16 residues. Deletions cut 0 bases from V and 3 bases from J, with 15 bases between. The germline V gene has CDR1 MNHEY and CDR2 SVGAGI. CDR3 bases: TGTGCCAGCAGTTACTCGACAGGTCTCAAGAACTACGAGCAGTACTTC. Amino acids: CASSYSTGLKNYEQYF.

The chain carries TRBV5-1 and TRBJ2-3; 9 positions agree with TRBD1. With 4 bases clipped from V and 6 bases from J, the junction kept 6 bases outside the gene matches. The CDR3 totals 14 residues. Germline values: CDR1 SGHRS, CDR2 YFSETQ. The DNA of the CDR3 is TGCGCCAGCAGCCCAACAGGGGGCTCGGATACGCAGTATTTT. Its protein is CASSPTGGSDTQYF.

The rearrangement uses TRBV18 and TRBJ1-2; D is unclear. With 5 bases removed from V and 4 bases from J, the gap between germline ends came to 8 bases. The CDR3 is 12 residues long. Germline assignment: CDR1 KGHSH and CDR2 LQKENI. The CDR3 coding sequence is TGTGCCAGCTCAGGAGCCCTCTATGGCTACACCTTC. It codes for CASSGALYGYTF.

Ten or more counts support this clone. The chain joins TRBV4-1 to TRBJ1-6; TRBD1 matches at 7 bases. The CDR3 covers 16 residues. The V gene end was trimmed by 2 bases and the J gene end by 7 bases; junction bases not matched to a gene: 8. Germline V gene sequence: CDR1 MGHRA, CDR2 YSYEKL. CDR3 in amino acids: CASSQQTTGRNSPLHF. CDR3 DNA: TGCGCCAGCAGCCAACAGACGACAGGGCGGAATTCACCCCTCCACTTT.

V usage is TRBV5-4 and J usage is TRBJ1-1; D might be TRBD1 (6 bases). The V end was cut by 4 bases, the J end by 1 base, with 17 bases between. The CDR3 contains 16 residues. The germline CDR1 and CDR2 sequences are SGHNT and YYREEE (reference sequence). The chain's CDR3 is CASSPRQEKKNTEAFF. As DNA, the CDR3 is TGTGCCAGCAGCCCACGACAGGAGAAAAAGAACACTGAAGCTTTCTTT.

The chain is built from TRBV5-8 and TRBJ1-3, with 10 bases aligning to TRBD1. V dropped 4 bases and J dropped 7; count of bases not matched to a gene: 8. This CDR3 region has 15 residues. Germline-derived CDR1 and CDR2 are SGHTS and YDEGEE. CDR3 coding DNA: TGTGCCAGCAGCCCCCCCGGGACAGGGGTGAACACCATATATTTT. Protein sequence: CASSPPGTGVNTIYF.

The rearrangement uses TRBV11-1 and TRBJ2-3, with D hard to call. Germline assignment: CDR1 SGHAT and CDR2 FQDESV (reference sequence). The CDR3 loop spans 15 amino acids. The germline V and J ends were trimmed by 8 bases and 2 bases, with 17 bases remaining between them. In DNA form, the CDR3 reads TGTGCCAGCGACCAAATCCCGGGTTACACAGATACGCAGTATTTT. Translated, it gives CASDQIPGYTDTQYF.

This rearrangement joins TRBV15 to TRBJ2-3, with D unresolved. There are 13 residues in the CDR3. Per germline, CDR1 LNHNV and CDR2 YYDKDF (reference sequence). The V gene lost 0 bases and the J gene lost 10 bases, with 11 bases spanning the gap. CDR3 region: CATSRDLRFAQYF. The CDR3 bases are TGTGCCACCAGCAGAGATTTACGGTTTGCGCAGTATTTT.

V is TRBV10-3 and J is TRBJ1-2; possible D gene TRBD1, 5 bases. The germline V gene has CDR1 ENHRY and CDR2 SYGVKD. V shed 3 bases and J shed 3 bases, with 11 bases lying between them. The CDR3 is 14 amino acids. Here the CDR3 DNA reads TGTGCCATCAGTGAATTGGGGGGTGACTATGGCTACACCTTC. Protein product: CAISELGGDYGYTF.

The gene calls are TRBV27 and TRBJ2-3; D remains ambiguous. The CDR3 length is 12 residues. The germline V gene encodes CDR1 MNHEY and CDR2 SMNVEV (reference sequence). Trimming shortened V by 3 bases and J by 6 bases, and 7 bases separated the two germline ends. The chain's CDR3 is CASSFPSDTQYF. In DNA form, the CDR3 reads TGTGCCAGCAGTTTTCCAAGCGATACGCAGTATTTT.

This chain uses TRBV2 with TRBJ2-1; D is possibly TRBD2 (6 bases). V was shortened by 3 bases and J by 9 bases, with 9 bases between the two germline ends. The CDR3 is 12 residues long. Germline-derived CDR1 and CDR2 are SNHLY and FYNNEI. The chain's CDR3 is CASSERGIEQFF. CDR3 in DNA: TGTGCCAGCAGTGAGCGGGGAATTGAGCAGTTCTTC.

In nucleotides, the CDR3 is TGCGCCAGCAGCTTGGGGGCGTTCGACTATGGCTACACCTTC. Translating gives CASSLGAFDYGYTF. V is TRBV5-1 and J is TRBJ1-2; D is ambiguous. Deletions cut 0 bases from V and 3 bases from J, with 9 bases between. CDR3 size: 14 residues. The V gene's germline CDR1 is SGHRS and CDR2 YFSETQ.

The chain recombines TRBV7-2 with TRBJ2-7; 8 bases fit TRBD2. The junction had 10 bases not matched to a gene; V was cut back by 3 bases and J by 3 bases. The length of the CDR3 is 16 residues. Germline lookup yields CDR1 SGHTA and CDR2 FQGNSA. The CDR3 loop is CASSLPGLETVYEQYF. CDR3 nucleotides: TGTGCCAGCAGCTTGCCGGGACTAGAAACAGTCTACGAGCAGTACTTC. Variable domain in full (rest from reference TRBV7-2 and TRBJ2-7): GAGVSQSPSNKVTEKGKDVELRCDPISGHTALYWYRQSLGQGLEFLIYFQGNSAPDKSGLPSDRFSAERTGGSVSTLTIQRTQQEDSAVYLCASSLPGLETVYEQYFGPGTRLTVT.

The CDR3 is CASSRSSVNEKLFF. CDR3 nucleotides: TGTGCCAGCAGCCGTAGCAGCGTTAATGAAAAACTGTTTTTT. The chain links TRBV14 to TRBJ1-4; no firm D call. V dropped 4 bases and J dropped 4 bases, with 10 bases sitting between them. CDR1 and CDR2 (germline): SGHDN, FVKESK. This CDR3 has 14 residues.

The rearrangement uses TRBV7-9 and TRBJ2-3, with a weak D call TRBD1 (6 bases). Germline V lookup: CDR1 SEHNR, CDR2 FQNEAQ (reference sequence). CDR3 length: 17 amino acids. V gave up 5 bases and J gave up 12 bases, with 30 bases separating them. The DNA for the CDR3 is TGTGCCAGCAGCCCCCGGTTCGGGGACACACCTTATTCACACCAGTATTTT. It yields the protein CASSPRFGDTPYSHQYF. The full variable domain, with the rest looked up from reference TRBV7-9 and TRBJ2-3, is DTGVSQNPRHKITKRGQNVTFRCDPISEHNRLYWYRQTLGQGPEFLTYFQNEAQLEKSRLLSDRFSAERPKGSFSTLEIQRTEQGDSAMYLCASSPRFGDTPYSHQYFGPGTRLTVL.

This chain connects TRBV20-1 to TRBJ1-2, with a weak D call TRBD1 (6 bases). The ends were cut back, 3 bases at V and 6 bases at J, with 11 bases in the middle. The CDR3 runs 12 residues. Looked up from germline, CDR1 is DFQATT and CDR2 is SNEGSKA (reference sequence). The DNA of the CDR3 is TGCAGTGCTAGTAGGGGGATCGATGGCTACACCTTC. Encoded protein: CSASRGIDGYTF.

The chain joins TRBV7-2 to TRBJ1-6; D gene ambiguous. Deletions cut 4 bases from V and 7 bases from J, with 14 bases between. This CDR3 spans 15 amino acids. Germline values: CDR1 SGHTA, CDR2 FQGNSA. CDR3 region: CASSSPDWINSPLHF. As DNA, the CDR3 is TGTGCCAGCAGCTCACCGGACTGGATCAATTCACCCCTCCACTTT.

The chain employs TRBV24-1 and TRBJ2-7; a weak D match, TRBD2 (5 bases). The CDR3 totals 12 residues. Germline lookup yields CDR1 KGHDR and CDR2 SFDVKD. Trimming cost V 9 bases and J 3 bases, with 11 bases left between them. The CDR3 region is CATGPGSYEQYF. The CDR3 nucleotides read TGTGCCACCGGGCCGGGGAGCTACGAGCAGTACTTC.

The chain couples TRBV27 to TRBJ2-7, with a possible D match to TRBD1 (6 bases). Trimming removed 2 bases from V and 3 bases from J, with 14 bases in between. Germline lookup yields CDR1 MNHEY and CDR2 SMNVEV (reference sequence). The CDR3 consists of 15 residues. Here the CDR3 reads CASSLGFGQIYEQYF. Written as DNA, the CDR3 is TGTGCCAGCAGTTTAGGTTTCGGACAGATCTACGAGCAGTACTTC.

The J gene is TRBJ2-1, the V gene TRBV5-1; a possible D gene is TRBD1 (5 bases). Per germline, CDR1 SGHRS and CDR2 YFSETQ. The CDR3 contains 14 residues. Trimming left V 3 bases short and J 10 bases short, with 17 bases between. The CDR3 bases are TGCGCCAGCAGCTATGATGTGACAGAACCAGAGCAGTTCTTC. Translating gives CASSYDVTEPEQFF. Full variable domain (remainder filled in from reference TRBV5-1 and TRBJ2-1): KAGVTQTPRYLIKTRGQQVTLSCSPISGHRSVSWYQQTPGQGLQFLFEYFSETQRNKGNFPGRFSGRQFSNSRSEMNVSTLELGDSALYLCASSYDVTEPEQFFGPGTRLTVL.

This sequence joins TRBV5-6 and TRBJ1-1; D is unclear. The CDR3 is made up of 15 amino acids. Germline V gene lookup returns CDR1 SGHDT and CDR2 YYEEEE. V shed 1 base and J shed 4 bases, with 14 bases lying between them. The CDR3 spells CASSLITGSGTEAFF. The DNA of the CDR3 is TGTGCCAGCAGCTTGATCACCGGGAGTGGCACTGAAGCTTTCTTT.

This chain joins TRBV28 and TRBJ1-5; 7 bases agree with TRBD1. Germline values: CDR1 MDHEN, CDR2 SYDVKM. The CDR3 contains 17 residues. V trimming: 4 bases; J trimming: 4 bases; junction bases outside the gene matches: 13. CDR3 region: CASSSTNRQGLNQPQHF. Here the CDR3 DNA reads TGTGCCAGCAGTTCAACGAACCGACAGGGTTTGAATCAGCCCCAGCATTTT.

The V call is TRBV29-1, the J call TRBJ2-1; 7 positions match TRBD1. The CDR3 has 11 amino acids. V lost 5 bases to trimming and J lost 13 bases; unmatched junction nucleotides: 8. Germline CDR1 reads SQVTM; CDR2 reads ANQGSEA. The CDR3 region has the DNA TGCAGCGTTCCCAGGACAGGTTTTCAGTTCTTC. Translated: CSVPRTGFQFF.

This chain links TRBV9 with TRBJ1-4; tentatively, D is TRBD1 (5 bases). The CDR3 sequence is 15 residues long. The V and J ends lost 2 bases and 0 bases respectively, with 8 bases between them. The V gene's germline CDR1 is SGDLS and CDR2 YYNGEE. The CDR3 sequence is CASSVRGTTNEKLFF. DNA for the CDR3: TGTGCCAGCAGCGTGCGGGGCACAACTAATGAAAAACTGTTTTTT.

Notes on this clone: This sample also contains other DNA sequences that code for the same CDR3. V is TRBV18 and J is TRBJ1-1; D possibly corresponds to TRBD1 (5 bases). Germline values: CDR1 KGHSH, CDR2 LQKENI. The CDR3 runs to 13 residues. Trimming pared 3 bases from V and 2 bases from J, leaving 7 bases between. CDR3 sequence reads: CASSPGQNTEAFF. CDR3 DNA sequence: TGTGCCAGCTCACCTGGACAAAACACTGAAGCTTTCTTT.

The gene calls are TRBV5-4 and TRBJ1-4; D not certain. V was shortened by 2 bases and J by 10 bases, with 9 bases between the two germline ends. CDR3 size: 12 residues. Germline V gene data show CDR1 as SGHNT and CDR2 as YYREEE (reference sequence). The CDR3 DNA follows: TGTGCCAGCAGCTTTAGTAACGGAAAACTGTTTTTT. It translates to CASSFSNGKLFF.

This chain links TRBV28 with TRBJ1-4, with D hard to call. This CDR3 has 14 residues. Germline-derived CDR1 and CDR2 are MDHEN and SYDVKM. Trimming removed 7 bases at V and 3 bases at J, with 12 bases between. CDR3 in DNA: TGTGCCAGCACCGCAGTCGTGTCTAATGAAAAACTGTTTTTT. Its protein product is CASTAVVSNEKLFF.

The chain links TRBV3-1 (or the pseudogene TRBV3-2) to TRBJ1-2; D not certain. V lost 1 base to trimming and J lost 3 bases, with 12 bases between them. Looked up from germline, CDR1 is LGHDT and CDR2 is YNNKEL (reference sequence). The CDR3 is 15 residues long. In nucleotides, the CDR3 is TGTGCCAGCAGCCAAGCGTTGGGAGATCACTATGGCTACACCTTC. This gives the protein CASSQALGDHYGYTF.

This clone was found a few times. The chain uses TRBV5-1 and TRBJ1-2; 7 nucleotides line up with TRBD1. The CDR3 loop spans 13 amino acids. CDR1 SGHRS and CDR2 YFSETQ come from the germline V gene. J was trimmed by 4 bases and V by 3 bases; bases with no gene match: 3. The CDR3 region is CASSSRQGYGYTF. In DNA, the CDR3 is TGCGCCAGCAGCTCAAGACAGGGCTATGGCTACACCTTC.

The chain combines TRBV3-1 (or the pseudogene TRBV3-2) with TRBJ2-4; TRBD2 aligns across 10 bases. The CDR3 totals 17 residues. CDR1 and CDR2 from the germline V gene are LGHDT and YNNKEL (reference sequence). With V trimmed by 0 bases and J by 7 bases, 9 bases remained unmatched. Here the CDR3 reads CASSQESSGGAVNIQYF. CDR3 bases: TGTGCCAGCAGCCAAGAGTCCAGCGGGGGGGCTGTGAACATTCAGTACTTC.